The present T cell receptor (beta chain) was sequenced within a study of T cells in tuberculosis. After thawing and overnight rest, PBMC were stained with GMM-loaded CD1B tetramer, viability dye and anti-CD3 for sorting. C32 glucose monomycolate from Rhodococcus equi was loaded onto the CD1B tetramers. The germline V gene has CDR1 SGHVS and CDR2 FNYEAQ. The CDR3 runs 15 residues. Trimming removed 3 bases from V and 1 base from J; junction bases left unmatched: 1. The assay was immunoSEQ multiplex PCR, and TCRdb's table has in-frame clones only and misses some. Among approximately 88,000 clones listed, approximately 91% were seen once.

The clonotype comes from an adult woman with latent tuberculosis. V and J are TRBV7-6 and TRBJ2-3, with 10 bases aligning to TRBD2. Source material: CD1b-GMM tetramer-negative cells sorted from PBMCs. CDR3 amino acids: CASSLLAGGTDTQYF. Written as DNA, the CDR3 is TGTGCCAGCAGCTTGCTAGCGGGGGGCACAGATACGCAGTATTTT.